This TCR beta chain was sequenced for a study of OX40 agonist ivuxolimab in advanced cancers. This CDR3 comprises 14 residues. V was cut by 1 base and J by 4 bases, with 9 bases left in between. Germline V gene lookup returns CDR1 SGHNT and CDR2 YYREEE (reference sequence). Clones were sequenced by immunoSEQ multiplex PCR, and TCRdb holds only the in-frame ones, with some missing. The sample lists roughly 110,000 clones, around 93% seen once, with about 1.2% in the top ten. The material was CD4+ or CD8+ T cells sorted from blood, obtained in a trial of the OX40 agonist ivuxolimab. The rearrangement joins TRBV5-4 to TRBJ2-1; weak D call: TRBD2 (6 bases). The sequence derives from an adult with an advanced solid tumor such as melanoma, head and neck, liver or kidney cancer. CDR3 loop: CASSLTGSYNEQFF. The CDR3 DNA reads TGTGCCAGCAGCTTGACCGGGAGTTACAATGAGCAGTTCTTC.